This T cell receptor beta chain was identified during a study of T cell changes during pregnancy in multiple sclerosis. With respect to this clone: Germline is not matched at one junction end, which may reflect a read error. The same CDR3 arises from other DNA sequences in this sample as well.

Germline assignment: CDR1 GTSNPN and CDR2 SVGIG (reference sequence). This CDR3 has 12 amino acids. Sequencing used immunoSEQ multiplex PCR; TCRdb keeps in-frame clones, though not all of them. Here the sample spans 80,000 to 130,000 clones, around 93% being singletons. This receptor was obtained from a female donor with multiple sclerosis, enrolled in a pregnancy study. This rearrangement joins TRBV30 to TRBJ1-5; D possibly corresponds to TRBD1 (6 bases). Material: peripheral blood, obtained before pregnancy. The chain's CDR3 is CACQGSNQPQHF. CDR3 coding DNA: TGTGCCTGTCAGGGGAGCAATCAGCCTCAGCATTTT.